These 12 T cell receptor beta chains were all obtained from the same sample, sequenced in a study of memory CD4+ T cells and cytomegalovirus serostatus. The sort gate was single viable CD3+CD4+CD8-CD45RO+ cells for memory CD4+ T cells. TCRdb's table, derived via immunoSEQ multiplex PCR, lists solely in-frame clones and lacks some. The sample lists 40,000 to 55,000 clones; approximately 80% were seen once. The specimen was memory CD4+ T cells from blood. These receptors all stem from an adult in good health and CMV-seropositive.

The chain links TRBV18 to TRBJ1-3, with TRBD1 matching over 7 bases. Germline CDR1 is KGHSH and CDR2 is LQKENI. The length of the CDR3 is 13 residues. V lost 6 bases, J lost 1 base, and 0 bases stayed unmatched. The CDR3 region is CASSTGSGNTIYF. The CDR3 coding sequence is TGTGCCAGCTCGACAGGGTCTGGAAACACCATATATTTT.

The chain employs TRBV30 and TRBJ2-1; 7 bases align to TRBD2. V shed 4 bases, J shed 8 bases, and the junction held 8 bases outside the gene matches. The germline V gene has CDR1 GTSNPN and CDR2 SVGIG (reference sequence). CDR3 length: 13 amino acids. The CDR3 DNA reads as TGTGCCTGGAAGGGCGGGAGTTTGTATGAGCAGTTCTTC. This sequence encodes CAWKGGSLYEQFF.

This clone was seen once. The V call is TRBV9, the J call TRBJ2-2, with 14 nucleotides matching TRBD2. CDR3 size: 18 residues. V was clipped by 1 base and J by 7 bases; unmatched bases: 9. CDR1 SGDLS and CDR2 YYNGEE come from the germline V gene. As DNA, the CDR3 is TGTGCCAGCAGCGTATCGCCGGGACTAGCGGGAGCCTACGGGGAGCTGTTTTTT. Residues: CASSVSPGLAGAYGELFF.

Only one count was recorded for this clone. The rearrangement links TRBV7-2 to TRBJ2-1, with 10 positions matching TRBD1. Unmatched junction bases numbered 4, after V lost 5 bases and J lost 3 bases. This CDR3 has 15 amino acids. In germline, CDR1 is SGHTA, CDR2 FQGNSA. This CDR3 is CASSKDRGSYNEQFF. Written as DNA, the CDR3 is TGTGCCAGCAGCAAGGACAGGGGGAGCTACAATGAGCAGTTCTTC.

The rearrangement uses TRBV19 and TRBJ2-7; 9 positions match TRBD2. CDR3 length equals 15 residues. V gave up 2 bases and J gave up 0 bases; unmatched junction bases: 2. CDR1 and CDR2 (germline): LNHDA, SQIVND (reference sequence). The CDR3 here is CASSISSGDSYEQYF. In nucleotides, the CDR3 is TGTGCCAGTAGTATATCTAGCGGGGACTCCTACGAGCAGTACTTC.

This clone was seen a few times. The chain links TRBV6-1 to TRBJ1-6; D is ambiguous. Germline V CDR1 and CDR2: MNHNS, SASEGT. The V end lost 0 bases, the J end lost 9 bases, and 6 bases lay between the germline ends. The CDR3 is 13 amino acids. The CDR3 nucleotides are TGTGCCAGCAGTGAAGCGCTTACTTCACCCCTCCACTTT. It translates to CASSEALTSPLHF.

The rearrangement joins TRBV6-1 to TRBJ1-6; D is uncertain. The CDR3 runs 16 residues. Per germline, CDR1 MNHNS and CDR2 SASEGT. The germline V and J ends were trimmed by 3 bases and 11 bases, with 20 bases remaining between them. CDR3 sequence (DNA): TGTGCCAGCAGTGACTACCCTAGACCGACTGAGACACCCCTCCACTTT. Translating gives CASSDYPRPTETPLHF.

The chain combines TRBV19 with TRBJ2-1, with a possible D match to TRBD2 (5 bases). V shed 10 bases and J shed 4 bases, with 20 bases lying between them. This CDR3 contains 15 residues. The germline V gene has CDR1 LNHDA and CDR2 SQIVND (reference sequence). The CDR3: CATTRRRGLYNEQFF. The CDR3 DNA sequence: TGTGCCACCACCCGCAGACGAGGGCTTTACAATGAGCAGTTCTTC.

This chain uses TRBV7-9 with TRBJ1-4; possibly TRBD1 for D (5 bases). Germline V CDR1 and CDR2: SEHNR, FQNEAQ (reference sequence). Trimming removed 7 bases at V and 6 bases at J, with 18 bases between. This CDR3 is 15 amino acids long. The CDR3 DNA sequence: TGTGCCAGCACCAGGGCCCAGGGAGGTGATGAAAAACTGTTTTTT. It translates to CASTRAQGGDEKLFF.

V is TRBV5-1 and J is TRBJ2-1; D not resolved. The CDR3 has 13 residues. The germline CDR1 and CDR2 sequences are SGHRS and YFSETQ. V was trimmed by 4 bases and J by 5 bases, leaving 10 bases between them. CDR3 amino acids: CASSREINNEQFF. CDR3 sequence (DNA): TGCGCCAGCAGCCGCGAAATCAACAATGAGCAGTTCTTC.

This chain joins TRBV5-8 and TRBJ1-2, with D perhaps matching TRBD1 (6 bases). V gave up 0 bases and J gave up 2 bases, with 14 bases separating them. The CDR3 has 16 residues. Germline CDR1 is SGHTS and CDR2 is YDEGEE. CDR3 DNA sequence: TGTGCCAGCAGCTTGGAAGTTGGACAGCCGAACTATGGCTACACCTTC. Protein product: CASSLEVGQPNYGYTF.

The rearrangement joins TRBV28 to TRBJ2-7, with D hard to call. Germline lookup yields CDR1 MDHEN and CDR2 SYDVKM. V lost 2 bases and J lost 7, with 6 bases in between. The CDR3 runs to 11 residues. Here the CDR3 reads CASSLGAEQYF. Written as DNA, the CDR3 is TGTGCCAGCAGTTTAGGAGCAGAGCAGTACTTC.